This T cell receptor beta chain was retrieved from a study of blood T cell repertoires in COVID-19. Assay used: immunoSEQ multiplex PCR; TCRdb lists only in-frame clones, some missing. The table records 200,000 to 250,000 clones, approximately 78% of them present only once. CDR1 LNHDA and CDR2 SQIVND come from the germline V gene (reference sequence). The CDR3 consists of 15 residues. The germline V and J ends were trimmed by 9 bases and 0 bases, with 15 bases remaining between them. The sample consisted of peripheral blood. This clonotype was sampled from a woman older than 75 with acute or convalescent COVID-19. This rearrangement joins TRBV19 to TRBJ2-1; D perhaps matches TRBD1 (5 bases). The CDR3 nucleotides read TGTGCCAGCCGACAAAGGGGTAGCTCCTACAATGAGCAGTTCTTC. Protein sequence: CASRQRGSSYNEQFF.